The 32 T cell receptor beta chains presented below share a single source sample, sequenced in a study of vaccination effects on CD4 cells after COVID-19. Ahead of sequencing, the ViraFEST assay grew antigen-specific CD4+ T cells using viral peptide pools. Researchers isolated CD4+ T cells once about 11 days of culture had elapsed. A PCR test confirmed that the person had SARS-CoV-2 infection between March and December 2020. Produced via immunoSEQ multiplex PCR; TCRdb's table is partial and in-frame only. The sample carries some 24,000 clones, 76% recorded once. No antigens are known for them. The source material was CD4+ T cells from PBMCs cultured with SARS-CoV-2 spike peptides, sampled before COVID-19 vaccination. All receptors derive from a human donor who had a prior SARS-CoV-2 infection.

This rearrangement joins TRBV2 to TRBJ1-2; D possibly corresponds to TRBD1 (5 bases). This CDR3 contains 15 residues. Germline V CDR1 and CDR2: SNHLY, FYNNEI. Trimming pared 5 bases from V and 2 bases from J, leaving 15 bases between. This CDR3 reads CASSPTRDSNYGYTF. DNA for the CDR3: TGTGCCAGCAGTCCAACGCGCGACAGCAACTATGGCTACACCTTC.

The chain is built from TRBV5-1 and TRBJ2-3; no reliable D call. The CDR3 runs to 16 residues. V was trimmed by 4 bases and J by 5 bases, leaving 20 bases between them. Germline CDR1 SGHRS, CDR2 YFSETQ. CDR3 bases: TGCGCCAGCAGCGTTGGTACCTCCCACAAGCTAGATACGCAGTATTTT. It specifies CASSVGTSHKLDTQYF.

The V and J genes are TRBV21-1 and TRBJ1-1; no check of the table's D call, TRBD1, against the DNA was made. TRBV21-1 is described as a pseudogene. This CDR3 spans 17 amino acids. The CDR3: CASSYKWGQGMNTEAFF. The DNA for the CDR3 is TGTGCCAGCAGCTACAAATGGGGGCAGGGGATGAACACTGAAGCTTTCTTT.

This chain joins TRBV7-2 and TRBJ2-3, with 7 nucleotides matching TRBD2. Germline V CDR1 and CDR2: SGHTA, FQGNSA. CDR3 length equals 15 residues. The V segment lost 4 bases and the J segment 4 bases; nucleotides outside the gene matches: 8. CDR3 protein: CASSSPKTSPDTQYF. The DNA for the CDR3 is TGTGCCAGCAGCTCGCCTAAGACTAGCCCAGATACGCAGTATTTT.

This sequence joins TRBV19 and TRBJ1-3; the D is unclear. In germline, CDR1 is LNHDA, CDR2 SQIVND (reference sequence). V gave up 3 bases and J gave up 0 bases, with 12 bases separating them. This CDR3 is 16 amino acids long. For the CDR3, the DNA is TGTGCCAGTAGTATTATGGCCCGGGGCTCTGGAAACACCATATATTTT. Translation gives CASSIMARGSGNTIYF.

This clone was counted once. Here the CDR3 DNA reads TGCGCCAGCAGCCGACGAAGCACAGATACGCAGTATTTT. This codes for CASSRRSTDTQYF. The chain couples TRBV4-1 to TRBJ2-3, with D hard to call. Trimming removed 4 bases from V and 0 bases from J, with 5 bases in between. This CDR3 is 13 amino acids long. CDR1 MGHRA and CDR2 YSYEKL come from the germline V gene.

Here the CDR3 reads CASSVGLAGGETQYF. CDR3 sequence (DNA): TGTGCCAGCAGCGTTGGACTAGCGGGAGGGGAGACCCAGTACTTC. The chain is built from TRBV9 and TRBJ2-5; TRBD2 matches 15 bases. Trimming removed 2 bases from V and 5 bases from J; junction bases left unmatched: 1. In germline, CDR1 is SGDLS, CDR2 YYNGEE. The CDR3 extends over 15 amino acids.

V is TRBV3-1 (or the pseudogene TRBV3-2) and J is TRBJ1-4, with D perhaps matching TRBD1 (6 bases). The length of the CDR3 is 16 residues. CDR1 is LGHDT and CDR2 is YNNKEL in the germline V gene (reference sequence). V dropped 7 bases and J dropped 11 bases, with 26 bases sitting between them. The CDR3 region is CASTKRGAGGSRKLFF. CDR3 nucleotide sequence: TGTGCCAGCACCAAAAGAGGAGCGGGGGGCAGTCGGAAACTGTTTTTT.

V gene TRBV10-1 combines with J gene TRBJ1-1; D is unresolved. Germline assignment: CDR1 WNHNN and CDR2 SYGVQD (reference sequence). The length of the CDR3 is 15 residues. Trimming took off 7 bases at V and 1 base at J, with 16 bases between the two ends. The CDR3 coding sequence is TGCGCCAGCACGTGGTCCGCGGAACCGAACACTGAAGCTTTCTTT. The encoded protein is CASTWSAEPNTEAFF.

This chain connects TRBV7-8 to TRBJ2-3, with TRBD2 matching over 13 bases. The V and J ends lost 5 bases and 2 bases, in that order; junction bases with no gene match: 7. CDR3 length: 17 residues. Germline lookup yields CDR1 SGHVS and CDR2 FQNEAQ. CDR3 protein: CASSHRLAGGPTDTQYF. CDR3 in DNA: TGTGCCAGCAGCCACCGACTAGCGGGGGGACCCACAGATACGCAGTATTTT.

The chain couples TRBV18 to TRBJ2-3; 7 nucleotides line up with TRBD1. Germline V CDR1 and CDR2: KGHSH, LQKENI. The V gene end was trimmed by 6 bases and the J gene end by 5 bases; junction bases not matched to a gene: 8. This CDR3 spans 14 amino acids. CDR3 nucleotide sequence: TGTGCCAGCTCCCGGACAGGTTCACGAGATACGCAGTATTTT. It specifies CASSRTGSRDTQYF.

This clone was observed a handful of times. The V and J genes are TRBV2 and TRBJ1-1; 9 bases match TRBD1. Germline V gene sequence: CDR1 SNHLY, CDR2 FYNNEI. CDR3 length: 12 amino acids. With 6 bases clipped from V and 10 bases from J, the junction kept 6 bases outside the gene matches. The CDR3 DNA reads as TGTGCCAGCAGCGCGGACAGGGGCCCAGCTTTCTTT. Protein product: CASSADRGPAFF. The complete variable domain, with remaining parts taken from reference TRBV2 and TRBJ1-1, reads EPEVTQTPSHQVTQMGQEVILRCVPISNHLYFYWYRQILGQKVEFLVSFYNNEISEKSEIFDDQFSVERPDGSNFTLKIRSTKLEDSAMYFCASSADRGPAFFGQGTRLTVV.

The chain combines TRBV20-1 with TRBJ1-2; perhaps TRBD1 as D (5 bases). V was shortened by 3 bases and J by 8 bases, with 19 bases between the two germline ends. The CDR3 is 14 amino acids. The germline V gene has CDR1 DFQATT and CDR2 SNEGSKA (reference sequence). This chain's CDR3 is CSASPAREYSGYTF. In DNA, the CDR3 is TGCAGTGCTAGTCCCGCCAGGGAGTACAGCGGCTACACCTTC.

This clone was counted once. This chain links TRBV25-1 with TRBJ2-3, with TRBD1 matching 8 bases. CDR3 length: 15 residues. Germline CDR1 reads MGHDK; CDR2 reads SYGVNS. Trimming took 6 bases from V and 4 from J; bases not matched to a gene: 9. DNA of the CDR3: TGTGCCAGCAGCTTGACAGGGGTGGTTCCAGATACGCAGTATTTT. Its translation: CASSLTGVVPDTQYF.

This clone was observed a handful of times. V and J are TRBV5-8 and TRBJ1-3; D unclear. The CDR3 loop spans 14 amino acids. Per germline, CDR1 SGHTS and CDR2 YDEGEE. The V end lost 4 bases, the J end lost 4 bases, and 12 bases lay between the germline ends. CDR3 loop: CASSPTWQGNTIYF. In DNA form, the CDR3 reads TGTGCCAGCAGCCCAACGTGGCAGGGAAACACCATATATTTT.

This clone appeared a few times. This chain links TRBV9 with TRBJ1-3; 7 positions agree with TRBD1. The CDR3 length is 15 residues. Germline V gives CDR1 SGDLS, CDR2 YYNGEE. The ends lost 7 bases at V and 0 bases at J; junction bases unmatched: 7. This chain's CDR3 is CASSTGSSSGNTIYF. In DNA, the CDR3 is TGTGCCAGCTCGACAGGGTCTAGCTCTGGAAACACCATATATTTT.

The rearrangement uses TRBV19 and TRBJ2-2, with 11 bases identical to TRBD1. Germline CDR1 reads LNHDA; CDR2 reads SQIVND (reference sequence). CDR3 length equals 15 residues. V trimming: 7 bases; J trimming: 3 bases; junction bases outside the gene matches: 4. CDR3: CASILDRGHTGELFF. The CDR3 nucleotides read TGTGCCAGTATCCTGGACAGGGGGCACACCGGGGAGCTGTTTTTT.

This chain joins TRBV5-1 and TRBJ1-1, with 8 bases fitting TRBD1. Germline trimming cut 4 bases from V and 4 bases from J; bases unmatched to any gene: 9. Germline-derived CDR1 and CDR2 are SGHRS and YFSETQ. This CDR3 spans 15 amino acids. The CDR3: CASSPRTGMGTEAFF. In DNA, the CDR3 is TGCGCCAGCAGCCCGAGGACAGGGATGGGCACTGAAGCTTTCTTT.

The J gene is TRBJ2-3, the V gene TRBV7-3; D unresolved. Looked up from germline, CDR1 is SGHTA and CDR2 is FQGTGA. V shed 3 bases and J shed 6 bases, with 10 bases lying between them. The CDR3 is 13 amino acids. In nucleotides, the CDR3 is TGTGCCAGCAGCTTTATGGTCGGGGATACGCAGTATTTT. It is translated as CASSFMVGDTQYF.

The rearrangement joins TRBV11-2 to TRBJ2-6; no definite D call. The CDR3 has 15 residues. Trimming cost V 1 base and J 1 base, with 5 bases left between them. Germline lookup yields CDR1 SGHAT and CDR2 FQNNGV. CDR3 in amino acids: CASSLALSGANVLTF. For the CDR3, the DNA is TGTGCCAGCAGCTTAGCCCTATCTGGGGCCAACGTCCTGACTTTC.

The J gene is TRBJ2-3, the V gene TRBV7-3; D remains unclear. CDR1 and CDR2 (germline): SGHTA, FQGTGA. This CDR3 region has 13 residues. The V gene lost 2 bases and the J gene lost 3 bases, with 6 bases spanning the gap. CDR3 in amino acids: CASSLERTDTQYF. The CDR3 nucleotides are TGTGCCAGCAGCTTAGAGAGGACAGATACGCAGTATTTT.

The CDR3 protein is CASSQESGQGGEKLFF. In DNA form, the CDR3 reads TGTGCCAGCAGCCAAGAAAGTGGGCAGGGTGGTGAAAAACTGTTTTTT. This chain links TRBV4-2 with TRBJ1-4; a possible D gene is TRBD1 (5 bases). Deletions cut 0 bases from V and 7 bases from J, with 15 bases between. The CDR3 is made up of 16 amino acids. In germline, CDR1 is LGHNA, CDR2 YNFKEQ.

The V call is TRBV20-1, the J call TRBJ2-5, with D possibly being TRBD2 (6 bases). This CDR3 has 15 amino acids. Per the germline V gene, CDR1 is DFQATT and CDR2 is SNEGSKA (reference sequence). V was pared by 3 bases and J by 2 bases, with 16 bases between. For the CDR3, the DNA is TGCAGTGCTAGTTCCCGGGGGAGAACTCAAGAGACCCAGTACTTC. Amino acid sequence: CSASSRGRTQETQYF.

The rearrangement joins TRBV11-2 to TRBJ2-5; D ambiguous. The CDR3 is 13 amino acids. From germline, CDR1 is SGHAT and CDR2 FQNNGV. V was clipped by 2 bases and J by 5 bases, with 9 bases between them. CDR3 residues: CASSLRLKETQYF. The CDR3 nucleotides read TGTGCCAGCAGCTTACGGCTGAAGGAGACCCAGTACTTC.

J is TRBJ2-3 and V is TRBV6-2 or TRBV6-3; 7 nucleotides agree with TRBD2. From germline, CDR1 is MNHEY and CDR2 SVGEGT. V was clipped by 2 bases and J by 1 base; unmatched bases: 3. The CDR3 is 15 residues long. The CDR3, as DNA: TGTGCCAGCAGTTACCGGGGGGAAGGCACAGATACGCAGTATTTT. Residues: CASSYRGEGTDTQYF.

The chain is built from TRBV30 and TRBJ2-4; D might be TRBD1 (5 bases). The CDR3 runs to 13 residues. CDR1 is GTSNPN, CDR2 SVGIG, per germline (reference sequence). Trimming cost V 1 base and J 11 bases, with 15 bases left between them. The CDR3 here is CAWSARRQFFQYF. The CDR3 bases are TGTGCCTGGAGTGCCCGCCGACAGTTCTTTCAGTACTTC.

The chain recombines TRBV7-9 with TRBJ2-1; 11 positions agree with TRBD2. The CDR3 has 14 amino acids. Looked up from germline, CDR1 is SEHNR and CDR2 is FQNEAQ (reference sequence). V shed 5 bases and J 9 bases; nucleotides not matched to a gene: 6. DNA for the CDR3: TGTGCCAGCAGCAACCTAGCGGGGGGTGCTGAGCAGTTCTTC. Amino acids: CASSNLAGGAEQFF.

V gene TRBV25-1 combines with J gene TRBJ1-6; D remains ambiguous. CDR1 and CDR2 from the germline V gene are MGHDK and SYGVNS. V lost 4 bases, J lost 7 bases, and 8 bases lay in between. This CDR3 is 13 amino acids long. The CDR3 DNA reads TGTGCCAGCAGTGTACACGGGAATTCACCCCTCCACTTT. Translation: CASSVHGNSPLHF.

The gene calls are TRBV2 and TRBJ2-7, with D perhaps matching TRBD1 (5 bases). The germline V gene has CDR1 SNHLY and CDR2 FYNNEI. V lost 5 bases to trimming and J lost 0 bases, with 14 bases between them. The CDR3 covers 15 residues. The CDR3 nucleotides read TGTGCCAGCAGTTATCAGGGCTCAAGCTCCTACGAGCAGTACTTC. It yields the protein CASSYQGSSSYEQYF.

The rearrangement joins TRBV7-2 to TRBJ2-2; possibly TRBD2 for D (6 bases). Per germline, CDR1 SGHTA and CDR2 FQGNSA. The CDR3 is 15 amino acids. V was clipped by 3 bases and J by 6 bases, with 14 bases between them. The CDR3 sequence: CASSFRRDHAGELFF. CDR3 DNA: TGTGCCAGCAGCTTTAGGAGGGATCATGCCGGGGAGCTGTTTTTT.

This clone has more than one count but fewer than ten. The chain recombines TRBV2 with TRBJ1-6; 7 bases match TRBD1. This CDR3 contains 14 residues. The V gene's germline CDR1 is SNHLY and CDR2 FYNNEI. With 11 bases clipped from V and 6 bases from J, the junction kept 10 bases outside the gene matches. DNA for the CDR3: TGTGCCCTTATGAAGGGACAGCCTAATTCACCCCTCCACTTT. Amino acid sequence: CALMKGQPNSPLHF.

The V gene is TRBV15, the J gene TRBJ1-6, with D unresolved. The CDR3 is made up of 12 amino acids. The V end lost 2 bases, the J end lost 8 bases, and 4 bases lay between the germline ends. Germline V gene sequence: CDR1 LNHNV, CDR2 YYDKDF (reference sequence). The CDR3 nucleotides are TGTGCCACCAGCAGAACCGATTCACCCCTCCACTTT. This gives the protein CATSRTDSPLHF.